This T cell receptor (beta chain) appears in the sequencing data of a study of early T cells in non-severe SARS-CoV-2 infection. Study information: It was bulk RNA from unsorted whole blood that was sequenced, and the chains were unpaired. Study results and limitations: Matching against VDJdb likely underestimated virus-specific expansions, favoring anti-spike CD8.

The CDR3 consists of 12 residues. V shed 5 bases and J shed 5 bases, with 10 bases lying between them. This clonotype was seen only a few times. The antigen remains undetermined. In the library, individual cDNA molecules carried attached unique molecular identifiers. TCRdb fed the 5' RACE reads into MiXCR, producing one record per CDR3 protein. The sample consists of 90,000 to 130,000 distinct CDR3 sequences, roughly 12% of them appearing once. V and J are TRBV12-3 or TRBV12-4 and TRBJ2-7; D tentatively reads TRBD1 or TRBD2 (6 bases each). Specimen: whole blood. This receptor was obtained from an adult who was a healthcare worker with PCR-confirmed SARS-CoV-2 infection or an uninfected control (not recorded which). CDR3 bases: TGTGCCAGCAGTCGGGGGCGCGACGAGCAGTACTTC. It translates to CASSRGRDEQYF.